The present entry profiles one T cell receptor (beta chain) with its context. This clonotype was seen a few times. What this receptor recognizes is not known. Base-call qualities are not available, and no considerably larger clone is one nucleotide away. This entry comes from a study of early T cells in non-severe SARS-CoV-2 infection (TCRdb year 2021). Describing the broader study: Bulk RNA from unsorted whole blood was used for TCR sequencing, so alpha and beta chains could not be paired.

General findings and caveats noted by the study authors: VDJdb matching was skewed toward anti-spike CD8 responses, so virus-specific expansions were likely underestimated and private and CD4 specificities were missed.

CDR1 and CDR2, per the germline V gene (reference sequence), are GTSNPN and SVGIG. The V end loses 4 bases and the J end loses 8 bases, and a stretch of 12 bases separates them. The cysteine opens and the phenylalanine closes a CDR3 of 13 amino acids. This entry keeps only the CDR3 DNA: 39 bases, framed from base 1. Set within a cohort of healthcare workers in London, UK, this nested case-control study involved weekly PCR testing of nasopharyngeal swabs along with blood sampling. Healthcare workers were recruited between 23 and 31 March 2020, during the week of the UK lockdown, and were followed weekly for up to about 15 weeks. The protocol used for the library was 5' RACE. Instrument on record: NextSeq 500. To correct for sequencing error and PCR bias, the TCR library protocol tagged individual cDNA molecules with unique molecular identifiers. Both TCR alpha and beta chains were sequenced, and tight co-correlation was observed between alpha and beta sequence abundances in each sample. As for the authors' bioinformatics: Decombinator V4 was used to perform V gene, J gene and CDR3 annotation of TCR sequences. TCRs were defined as expanded if a significant change between any two time points was detected under a Poisson model with p below 0.0001. TCR abundances were normalised to the total number of TCRs sequenced per sample and were expressed as counts per million. MAIT TCRs were defined by TRAV1-2 paired with TRAJ12, TRAJ20 or TRAJ33, and iNKT TCRs by TRAV10 paired with TRAJ18. A search of VDJdb, accessed on 1 November 2021, was run for TCRs annotated to CMV, EBV and SARS-CoV-2, with TCRs annotated for multiple antigens excluded. Using fastp trimming at Q25 and MiXCR clonotype assembly, TCRdb reanalyzed the public sequencing data and kept in-frame beta chains. Every entry covers one CDR3 protein and lists the most common genes and DNA from its rows. The V and J calls shown here were made by TCRdb, not taken from the authors' results. The sample profile shows some 56,000 distinct CDR3 sequences; around 16% of them were found once. 4.1% of the sample rests with the top ten.

The rearrangement joined TRBV30 to TRBJ1-6; no D gene is confidently identified. Here the sequenced sample was whole blood, taken at baseline. The receptor's source is an adult who was a healthcare worker with PCR-confirmed SARS-CoV-2 infection or an uninfected control (not recorded which). The DNA reads as follows: TGTGCCTGGAATGGGGAATTGGATTCACCCCTCCACTTT. This yields the protein CAWNGELDSPLHF.